The 27 T cell receptor beta chains given below trace back to one sample, sequenced in a study of T-cell memory formation after mild COVID-19. TCRdb reanalysed the 5' RACE reads using MiXCR and keeps one entry per CDR3 protein. Among 430,000 or so distinct CDR3 sequences listed, around 25% were seen once. Sequencing input: PBMCs or a T cell subset sorted from them (not recorded which). Receptors were obtained from an adult woman who had mild COVID-19 (a few samples of this study predate the infection). Cell type and time point are not known.

This clonotype came up a few times. The chain employs TRBV5-6 and TRBJ2-7; tentative D call: TRBD2 (5 bases). Germline CDR1 reads SGHDT; CDR2 reads YYEEEE. The V end lost 4 bases, the J end lost 0 bases, and 14 bases lay between the germline ends. This CDR3 spans 15 amino acids. CDR3 in amino acids: CASSQREPVSYEQYF. The DNA for the CDR3 is TGTGCCAGCAGCCAGAGGGAGCCGGTCTCCTACGAGCAGTACTTC. Complete variable domain (other parts from reference TRBV5-6 and TRBJ2-7): DAGVTQSPTHLIKTRGQQVTLRCSPKSGHDTVSWYQQALGQGPQFIFQYYEEEERQRGNFPDRFSGHQFPNYSSELNVNALLLGDSALYLCASSQREPVSYEQYFGPGTRLTVT.

This clonotype was counted between two and nine times. V is TRBV29-1 and J is TRBJ2-7, with TRBD1 identical over 10 bases. Germline CDR1 and CDR2: SQVTM and ANQGSEA. After removal of 6 bases from V and 2 bases from J, the junction contained 4 bases not matched to a gene. The CDR3 is 13 residues long. The CDR3 coding sequence is TGCAGCGTCCCGGGACAGGGGACCTACGAGCAGTACTTC. The encoded protein is CSVPGQGTYEQYF.

This clonotype was observed a handful of times. The chain combines TRBV6-5 with TRBJ1-2; D unresolved. The V end lost 6 bases, the J end lost 0 bases, and 14 bases lay between the germline ends. The length of the CDR3 is 15 residues. Germline V CDR1 and CDR2: MNHEY, SVGAGI. The CDR3 sequence is CASSYVKGANYGYTF. In DNA form, the CDR3 reads TGTGCCAGCAGCTACGTGAAAGGAGCTAACTATGGCTACACCTTC.

This clonotype has only a few counts. The V call is TRBV24-1, the J call TRBJ2-1; tentatively, D is TRBD2 (5 bases). V dropped 9 bases and J dropped 1 base, with 21 bases sitting between them. This CDR3 has 17 residues. The germline V gene has CDR1 KGHDR and CDR2 SFDVKD. CDR3 coding DNA: TGTGCCACCGAGGGCAGGCGAGAACTACTTTCCTACAATGAGCAGTTCTTC. Translation gives CATEGRRELLSYNEQFF.

Of note for this clonotype: Just one base apart from a much larger clone, this may be a read error. J is TRBJ1-1 and V is TRBV25-1; tentatively, D is TRBD1 (5 bases). The CDR3 spans 16 residues. Germline V lookup: CDR1 MGHDK, CDR2 SYGVNS. This CDR3 is CASRDLRGGGNTEAIF. DNA for the CDR3: TGTGCCAGCCGAGATCTACGAGGTGGGGGGAACACTGAAGCTATCTTT. The entire variable domain, with the rest obtained from reference TRBV25-1 and TRBJ1-1, is as follows: EADIYQTPRYLVIGTGKKITLECSQTMGHDKMYWYQQDPGMELHLIHYSYGVNSTEKGDLSSESTVSRIRTEHFPLTLESARPSHTSQYLCASRDLRGGGNTEAIFGQGTRLTVV.

This clonotype was observed a handful of times. The V gene is TRBV5-1, the J gene TRBJ2-7, with D tentatively TRBD1 (7 bases). Germline loops: CDR1 SGHRS, CDR2 YFSETQ. Trimming removed 4 bases from V and 3 bases from J, with 17 bases in between. This CDR3 spans 15 amino acids. CDR3 coding DNA: TGCGCCAGCAGCCCAGGGGGGTCGGGGAACTACGAGCAGTACTTC. Its protein is CASSPGGSGNYEQYF.

This clonotype has only a few counts. The chain uses TRBV7-9 and TRBJ1-3; TRBD1 is a possible D gene (5 bases). The CDR3 is made up of 15 amino acids. Per the germline V gene, CDR1 is SEHNR and CDR2 is FQNEAQ (reference sequence). Trimming removed 5 bases at V and 2 bases at J, with 13 bases between. CDR3 region: CASSPIGTAGNTIYF. The CDR3 DNA is TGTGCCAGCAGCCCGATCGGGACGGCTGGAAACACCATATATTTT.

As DNA, the CDR3 is TGTGCCAGCAGCTCCTCCGACCATAGCAATCAGCCCCAGCATTTT. This gives the protein CASSSSDHSNQPQHF. The chain links TRBV7-9 to TRBJ1-5; D uncertain. The germline CDR1 and CDR2 sequences are SEHNR and FQNEAQ (reference sequence). With 4 bases removed from V and 0 bases from J, the gap between germline ends came to 10 bases. The CDR3 has 15 amino acids.

This clonotype was seen a few times. The chain couples TRBV6-1 to TRBJ1-1, with D uncertain. CDR3 size: 15 residues. Germline CDR1 MNHNS, CDR2 SASEGT. With 6 bases removed from V and 8 bases from J, the gap between germline ends came to 22 bases. The CDR3 loop reads CASSVPVDRGWEAFF. As DNA, the CDR3 is TGTGCCAGCAGCGTTCCCGTTGACCGGGGTTGGGAAGCTTTCTTT.

A few counts support this clonotype. V usage is TRBV5-1 and J usage is TRBJ2-1, with a weak D call TRBD1 (6 bases). The germline V and J ends were trimmed by 4 bases and 10 bases, with 9 bases remaining between them. The germline gives CDR1 SGHRS, CDR2 YFSETQ. The CDR3 totals 11 residues. In nucleotides, the CDR3 is TGCGCCAGCAGCCAGACAGGAGAGCAGTTCTTC. Protein sequence: CASSQTGEQFF.

This clonotype showed up just a few times. The chain has TRBV2 and TRBJ2-1; TRBD2 matches 9 bases. The germline gives CDR1 SNHLY, CDR2 FYNNEI. V lost 2 bases to trimming and J lost 8 bases; unmatched junction nucleotides: 4. The CDR3 is 14 amino acids. The CDR3 sequence is CASSESGRLDEQFF. Written as DNA, the CDR3 is TGTGCCAGCAGTGAAAGCGGGAGGCTCGATGAGCAGTTCTTC. Variable domain in full (rest from reference TRBV2 and TRBJ2-1): EPEVTQTPSHQVTQMGQEVILRCVPISNHLYFYWYRQILGQKVEFLVSFYNNEISEKSEIFDDQFSVERPDGSNFTLKIRSTKLEDSAMYFCASSESGRLDEQFFGPGTRLTVL.

The rearrangement links TRBV12-3 or TRBV12-4 to TRBJ2-4; D perhaps matches TRBD2 (6 bases). Deletions cut 3 bases from V and 6 bases from J, with 12 bases between. The CDR3 runs to 14 residues. Here the CDR3 reads CASSFRGGVNIQYF. In nucleotides, the CDR3 is TGTGCCAGCAGTTTTCGGGGAGGAGTAAACATTCAGTACTTC.

This chain links TRBV10-3 with TRBJ2-1; possibly TRBD2 for D (6 bases). In germline, CDR1 is ENHRY, CDR2 SYGVKD. The CDR3 totals 13 residues. V lost 9 bases, J lost 9 bases, and 18 bases lay in between. CDR3 DNA sequence: TGTGCCATTACCGGGACTGCGCAATCTGAGCAGTTCTTC. Protein: CAITGTAQSEQFF.

J is TRBJ2-7 and V is TRBV4-1; D is uncertain. This CDR3 is built from 13 residues. CDR1 is MGHRA and CDR2 is YSYEKL in the germline V gene. Trimming left V 4 bases short and J 6 bases short, with 13 bases between. This CDR3 is CASSRLGSPEQYF. DNA for the CDR3: TGCGCCAGCAGCCGTCTGGGGTCACCCGAGCAGTACTTC.

This chain connects TRBV7-2 to TRBJ2-3, with D perhaps TRBD1 (6 bases). Germline CDR1 reads SGHTA; CDR2 reads FQGNSA. With 1 base removed from V and 10 bases from J, the gap between germline ends came to 12 bases. The CDR3 runs to 13 residues. The CDR3 here is CASSLDQGLAQYF. Here the CDR3 DNA reads TGTGCCAGCAGCTTAGACCAGGGGCTCGCGCAGTATTTT.

This clonotype was detected only a few times. The chain joins TRBV4-1 to TRBJ2-7; TRBD2 matches at 13 bases. CDR1 is MGHRA and CDR2 is YSYEKL in the germline V gene. The CDR3 length is 15 residues. V dropped 3 bases and J dropped 6; count of bases not matched to a gene: 5. CDR3 sequence reads: CASSHQGLAGFEQYF. The CDR3 region has the DNA TGCGCCAGCAGCCACCAGGGACTAGCGGGGTTCGAGCAGTACTTC.

Only a few counts were recorded for this clonotype. The chain carries TRBV7-6 and TRBJ2-2; no clear D. Germline V gives CDR1 SGHVS, CDR2 FNYEAQ. This CDR3 is built from 16 residues. Deletions cut 5 bases from V and 0 bases from J, with 13 bases between. The CDR3 reads CASSPRGSANTGELFF. The CDR3, as DNA: TGTGCCAGCAGCCCGAGAGGAAGCGCGAACACCGGGGAGCTGTTTTTT.

V is TRBV6-1 and J is TRBJ1-1, with unresolved D. The CDR3 contains 11 residues. The ends were cut back, 6 bases at V and 10 bases at J, with 12 bases in the middle. Germline V gives CDR1 MNHNS, CDR2 SASEGT. The CDR3 reads CASRLVASAFF. CDR3 coding DNA: TGTGCCAGCAGATTAGTGGCGTCAGCTTTCTTT.

The chain joins TRBV7-2 to TRBJ2-1, with D perhaps matching TRBD1 (6 bases). Germline lookup yields CDR1 SGHTA and CDR2 FQGNSA. The CDR3 covers 8 residues. V lost 8 bases to trimming and J lost 14 bases, with 7 bases between them. Here the CDR3 reads CASGQKFF. The CDR3 DNA follows: TGTGCCAGCGGACAGAAGTTCTTC.

V and J are TRBV7-6 and TRBJ2-7; 7 bases align to TRBD2. Looked up from germline, CDR1 is SGHVS and CDR2 is FNYEAQ. Unmatched junction bases numbered 6, after V lost 9 bases and J lost 1 base. This CDR3 is 13 amino acids long. The CDR3 DNA follows: TGTGCCAGTGCCCCCGGGGGGTCCTACGAGCAGTACTTC. This gives the protein CASAPGGSYEQYF.

V usage is TRBV7-2 and J usage is TRBJ1-1; D perhaps matches TRBD1 (5 bases). Trimming took off 5 bases at V and 0 bases at J, with 10 bases between the two ends. Germline loops: CDR1 SGHTA, CDR2 FQGNSA. The length of the CDR3 is 14 residues. CDR3 amino acids: CASSLRGVNTEAFF. In DNA form, the CDR3 reads TGTGCCAGCAGCCTAAGAGGGGTGAACACTGAAGCTTTCTTT.

This clonotype was detected a few times. V is TRBV5-1 and J is TRBJ2-1; 11 bases are a match to TRBD2. The V gene's germline CDR1 is SGHRS and CDR2 YFSETQ. CDR3 length: 15 residues. V trimming: 4 bases; J trimming: 6 bases; junction bases outside the gene matches: 6. The CDR3 sequence is CASSHASGGINEQFF. CDR3 nucleotides: TGCGCCAGCAGCCACGCTAGCGGGGGGATCAATGAGCAGTTCTTC.

The rearrangement links TRBV12-3 or TRBV12-4 to TRBJ2-2, with D perhaps TRBD1 or TRBD2 (5 bases each). The V and J ends lost 11 bases and 0 bases respectively, with 16 bases between them. The CDR3 is 15 amino acids. This chain's CDR3 is CAAREGAANTGELFF. The CDR3 coding sequence is TGTGCCGCGAGGGAAGGGGCGGCGAACACCGGGGAGCTGTTTTTT.

This clonotype was detected only a few times. DNA for the CDR3: TGCGCCAGCAGCTCATTGGGCGGAAACAATGAGCAGTTCTTC. Amino acid sequence: CASSSLGGNNEQFF. The chain joins TRBV5-1 to TRBJ2-1, with D unresolved. The length of the CDR3 is 14 residues. The V end was cut by 3 bases, the J end by 5 bases, with 12 bases between. From germline, CDR1 is SGHRS and CDR2 YFSETQ.

V and J are TRBV29-1 and TRBJ2-7, with TRBD1 matching 9 bases. In germline, CDR1 is SQVTM, CDR2 ANQGSEA. The CDR3 is made up of 14 amino acids. The trim removed 0 bases at V and 6 bases at J, leaving 6 bases unmatched. DNA of the CDR3: TGCAGCGTTGAAGAGGACAGGGGATTCTCCGAGCAGTACTTC. This sequence encodes CSVEEDRGFSEQYF.

The chain has TRBV7-3 and TRBJ2-1; 10 bases are shared with TRBD2. Trimming cost V 2 bases and J 3 bases; bases outside gene matches: 7. Germline CDR1 and CDR2: SGHTA and FQGTGA. The CDR3 is made up of 17 amino acids. The chain's CDR3 is CASSLGSAGGYYNEQFF. For the CDR3, the DNA is TGTGCCAGCAGCTTAGGATCAGCGGGGGGGTACTACAATGAGCAGTTCTTC.

This clonotype appeared a few times. The chain has TRBV12-3 or TRBV12-4 and TRBJ2-5; the match to TRBD2 covers 14 bases. The CDR3 spans 15 residues. Trimming at V came to 5 bases and at J to 4 bases, leaving 3 bases not matched to a gene. This CDR3 is CASSGTSGRGETQYF. For the CDR3, the DNA is TGTGCCAGCAGTGGGACTAGCGGGAGAGGAGAGACCCAGTACTTC.